A selection of T cell receptor beta chains follows, all from one sample in a study of shared clonotypes between healthy human individuals. Sequencing was performed with immunoSEQ multiplex PCR; in TCRdb, only in-frame clones are kept and a portion is missing. Among about 330,000 clones listed, 80% to 90% were seen once. Input material: memory CD8+ T cells sorted from blood. These TCRs come from a man between 18 and 35 years old in good health. CDR3s include the opening cysteine and the closing phenylalanine or tryptophan. A D gene is named only where the DNA matches it firmly. Clone size is stated in some rows and not others, as once, few, many or a class when expanded.

j_call d_call v_call clone_size cdr3_nt cdr3_aa
TRBJ1-2 - TRBV6-6 - TGTGCCAGCAGGTACGGGGGACTCCATCCAAACTATGGCTACACCTTC CASRYGGLHPNYGYTF
TRBJ2-1 TRBD1 TRBV7-2 - TGTGCCAGCAGCCCGACGGGACAGGGTAACTACAATGAGCAGTTCTTC CASSPTGQGNYNEQFF
TRBJ1-2 - TRBV27 - TGTGCCAGCAGTCCACTGACAAGGTCTGGCTACACCTTC CASSPLTRSGYTF
TRBJ1-3 - TRBV2 - TGTGCCAGCAGTGAAGTTTGGAGCTCTGGAAACACCATATATTTT CASSEVWSSGNTIYF
TRBJ2-2 - TRBV10-3 - TGTGCCATCATGGGGTATACCGGGGAGCTGTTTTTT CAIMGYTGELFF
TRBJ2-1 TRBD2 TRBV11-2 - TGTGCCAGCAGCATTCGGGGGGAAGACAATGAGCAGTTCTTC CASSIRGEDNEQFF
TRBJ2-2 TRBD1 TRBV9 - TGTGCCAGCAGCGCGACAGGGGGCCCCGGGGAGCTGTTTTTT CASSATGGPGELFF
TRBJ2-7 TRBD2 TRBV19 - TGTGCCAGTAGTTTCTCTAGCGGATATTTCTACGAGCAGTACTTC CASSFSSGYFYEQYF
TRBJ1-2 - TRBV25-1 - TGTGCCAGCAGTCCAAGGGGCCAGGGCTACACCTTC CASSPRGQGYTF
TRBJ2-7 - TRBV27 - TGTGCCAGCAGTCCCCTAGGGGGGAGGACGTCCTACGAGCAGTACTTC CASSPLGGRTSYEQYF
TRBJ2-1 - TRBV7-9 - TGTGCCAGCAGCTTAACCATGGAGCAGTTCTTC CASSLTMEQFF
TRBJ1-2 - TRBV10-1 - TGCGCCAGCAGTAAAGGAGTGGCCTTTGGCTACACCTTC CASSKGVAFGYTF
TRBJ2-2 - TRBV6-1 - TGTGCCAGCAGTGAGCAGCCGGGCGGCACCGGGGAGCTGTTTTTT CASSEQPGGTGELFF
TRBJ2-7 TRBD2 TRBV4-3 - TGCGCCAGCAGCCAAGGGGCTAGCGGGGGGGAATGGGAGCAGTACTTC CASSQGASGGEWEQYF
TRBJ1-1 - TRBV19 once TGTGCCAGTAGTACCCCCGGTTACACTGAAGCTTTCTTT CASSTPGYTEAFF
TRBJ2-7 TRBD1 TRBV7-9 - TGTGCCAGCAGCTTAGGCCCGCCTGGACAGGGCTCCTACGAGCAGTACTTC CASSLGPPGQGSYEQYF
TRBJ2-7 TRBD1 TRBV5-4 - TGTGCCAGCAGCTTCCGACAGGGGGAGTCCTACGAGCAGTACTTC CASSFRQGESYEQYF